These 26 T cell receptor beta chains were all obtained from the same sample, sequenced in a study of a mutant IDH1 vaccine in newly diagnosed glioma. TCRdb keeps only in-frame clones here, not all; method: immunoSEQ multiplex PCR. The data hold 50,000 to 75,000 clones, with about 91% observed a single time. The sample's time point: baseline, week 1 (first vaccination visit). Treatment here: pre-vaccination baseline after standard-of-care therapy. The source was PBMCs, collected from a glioma patient treated with radiotherapy, temozolomide or both. These receptors all stem from a man between 50 and 59 years old with glioma.

The J gene is TRBJ1-2, the V gene TRBV4-2; the D gene is possibly TRBD1 (6 bases). The V gene's germline CDR1 is LGHNA and CDR2 YNFKEQ. The CDR3 covers 14 residues. V was trimmed by 4 bases and J by 4 bases, leaving 13 bases between them. The CDR3 DNA sequence: TGTGCCAGCAGCCCCGGGGGGCCTATCTATGGCTACACCTTC. Translation: CASSPGGPIYGYTF.

The chain's CDR3 is CASGGGGPEAFF. The CDR3, as DNA: TGTGCCAGCGGGGGGGGAGGCCCTGAAGCTTTCTTT. The chain links TRBV25-1 to TRBJ1-1, with D tentatively TRBD1 (5 bases). The V end lost 8 bases, the J end lost 6 bases, and 13 bases lay between the germline ends. Per germline, CDR1 MGHDK and CDR2 SYGVNS. CDR3 length: 12 residues.

The chain combines TRBV6-1 with TRBJ2-5; the D gene could be TRBD1 or TRBD2 (5 bases each). The DNA matches TRBJ2-7 better at its end, which makes the J call doubtful. The germline V gene encodes CDR1 MNHNS and CDR2 SASEGT. The length of the CDR3 is 16 residues. The CDR3 coding sequence is TGTGCCAGCAGTGAAGTCGGGGACCGGGGCTCCTACGAGCAGTACTTC. Residues: CASSEVGDRGSYEQYF.

The genes are TRBV2 and TRBJ2-1; D possibly matches TRBD1 or TRBD2 (5 bases each). CDR3 length equals 11 residues. The germline V gene encodes CDR1 SNHLY and CDR2 FYNNEI. Trimming shortened V by 7 bases and J by 7 bases, and 8 bases separated the two germline ends. The CDR3 loop reads CASIEGNEQFF. The CDR3 DNA reads TGTGCCAGCATAGAGGGGAATGAGCAGTTCTTC.

This chain uses TRBV18 with TRBJ1-1; the D is unclear. This CDR3 spans 14 amino acids. V lost 1 base to trimming and J lost 6 bases, with 12 bases between them. In germline, CDR1 is KGHSH, CDR2 LQKENI. In nucleotides, the CDR3 is TGTGCCAGCTCACCACGCTCGGGAGGGTCTGAAGCTTTCTTT. Protein product: CASSPRSGGSEAFF.

V gene TRBV28 combines with J gene TRBJ1-1; D is ambiguous. Germline V gene sequence: CDR1 MDHEN, CDR2 SYDVKM. The length of the CDR3 is 14 residues. V shed 1 base and J shed 0 bases, with 6 bases lying between them. The CDR3 DNA reads TGTGCCAGCAGTTTATTCAACATGAACACTGAAGCTTTCTTT. This encodes CASSLFNMNTEAFF.

The chain employs TRBV28 and TRBJ2-3; 10 nucleotides agree with TRBD2. Germline V gives CDR1 MDHEN, CDR2 SYDVKM. CDR3 length: 15 amino acids. Trimming removed 8 bases from V and 1 base from J; junction bases left unmatched: 6. The CDR3 loop reads CASQKAGGRTDTQYF. The DNA for the CDR3 is TGTGCCAGCCAAAAAGCGGGGGGGCGCACAGATACGCAGTATTTT.

The rearrangement links TRBV13 to TRBJ1-5, with no clear D. Trimming left V 1 base short and J 0 bases short, with 1 base between. From germline, CDR1 is PRHDT and CDR2 FYEKMQ (reference sequence). The CDR3 is made up of 13 amino acids. The CDR3, as DNA: TGTGCCAGCAGCTTAGATAGCAATCAGCCCCAGCATTTT. It encodes CASSLDSNQPQHF.

The chain links TRBV9 to TRBJ2-6; D is uncertain. Germline V gene data show CDR1 as SGDLS and CDR2 as YYNGEE. This CDR3 is 19 amino acids long. Trimming cost V 0 bases and J 0 bases, with 16 bases left between them. Written as DNA, the CDR3 is TGTGCCAGCAGCGTAGGTCAGGCCATCACTGGCTCTGGGGCCAACGTCCTGACTTTC. Its translation is CASSVGQAITGSGANVLTF.

This chain connects TRBV27 to TRBJ2-1; D possibly corresponds to TRBD1 (6 bases). Germline V gene data show CDR1 as MNHEY and CDR2 as SMNVEV (reference sequence). CDR3 length: 19 amino acids. Deletions cut 0 bases from V and 3 bases from J, with 21 bases between. CDR3 loop: CASSLSLGFGPTGYNEQFF. The CDR3 coding sequence is TGTGCCAGCAGTTTATCGTTGGGCTTTGGACCGACAGGCTACAATGAGCAGTTCTTC.

The chain links TRBV27 to TRBJ2-3, with a tentative D call TRBD2 (5 bases). The CDR3 length is 13 residues. The V gene's germline CDR1 is MNHEY and CDR2 SMNVEV (reference sequence). V lost 4 bases and J lost 9, with 14 bases in between. The CDR3 DNA reads as TGTGCCAGCAGTTCCCCTCGGGGATACACGCAGTATTTT. Protein product: CASSSPRGYTQYF.

This rearrangement joins TRBV2 to TRBJ2-3; D is uncertain. The length of the CDR3 is 11 residues. Germline values: CDR1 SNHLY, CDR2 FYNNEI. V was shortened by 5 bases and J by 5 bases, with 5 bases between the two germline ends. The CDR3 region has the DNA TGTGCCAGCAGTACCGGAGATACGCAGTATTTT. Amino acids: CASSTGDTQYF.

The gene calls are TRBV4-3 and TRBJ1-4; D perhaps matches TRBD1 (6 bases). Trimming shortened V by 5 bases and J by 6 bases, and 13 bases separated the two germline ends. The CDR3 runs to 14 residues. The germline gives CDR1 LGHNA, CDR2 YSLEER. The CDR3 protein is CASSEGGRDEKLFF. CDR3 DNA sequence: TGCGCCAGCAGCGAGGGGGGGCGTGATGAAAAACTGTTTTTT.

The V and J genes are TRBV4-1 and TRBJ2-2; D perhaps matches TRBD1 (6 bases). Per the germline V gene, CDR1 is MGHRA and CDR2 is YSYEKL. The length of the CDR3 is 15 residues. Trimming cost V 3 bases and J 0 bases, with 8 bases left between them. The CDR3 coding sequence is TGCGCCAGCAGCCAGGGACACTCGAACACCGGGGAGCTGTTTTTT. Encoded protein: CASSQGHSNTGELFF.

The rearrangement uses TRBV5-4 and TRBJ2-7, with D perhaps TRBD1 or TRBD2 (5 bases each). The V gene's germline CDR1 is SGHNT and CDR2 YYREEE (reference sequence). Between the trimmed V and J ends, which lost 5 bases and 2 bases, there was a span of 11 bases. The length of the CDR3 is 13 residues. CDR3 DNA: TGTGCCAGCAGGGCCGGGACGGCCTACGAGCAGTACTTC. Encoded protein: CASRAGTAYEQYF.

This rearrangement joins TRBV29-1 to TRBJ2-7; 9 nucleotides align to TRBD2. This CDR3 contains 15 residues. V lost 5 bases, J lost 4 bases, and 12 bases stayed unmatched. Germline CDR1 is SQVTM and CDR2 is ANQGSEA. CDR3 sequence: CSVPSKAGGRYEQYF. The DNA for the CDR3 is TGCAGCGTTCCCAGCAAAGCGGGAGGCCGATACGAGCAGTACTTC.

V gene TRBV4-3 combines with J gene TRBJ2-7; a possible D gene is TRBD1 (6 bases). From germline, CDR1 is LGHNA and CDR2 YSLEER. This CDR3 is built from 18 residues. Trimming took off 0 bases at V and 0 bases at J, with 18 bases between the two ends. CDR3 nucleotides: TGCGCCAGCAGCCAAGAGCTAAGCCACAGGGTTCTCTCCTACGAGCAGTACTTC. This translates into CASSQELSHRVLSYEQYF.

This chain connects TRBV5-1 to TRBJ2-3; 8 positions agree with TRBD2. The length of the CDR3 is 15 residues. CDR1 is SGHRS, CDR2 YFSETQ, per germline. The V and J ends lost 4 bases and 2 bases, in that order; junction bases with no gene match: 6. The DNA of the CDR3 is TGCGCCAGCAGCCTCGGGGGGGTGGACACAGATACGCAGTATTTT. It encodes CASSLGGVDTDTQYF.

The V call is TRBV5-1, the J call TRBJ2-5; D not resolved. In germline, CDR1 is SGHRS, CDR2 YFSETQ. This CDR3 has 19 residues. V lost 3 bases and J lost 5, with 29 bases in between. CDR3 in amino acids: CASSSDAAPPGGRGETQYF. CDR3 nucleotides: TGCGCCAGCAGCTCGGACGCGGCCCCACCCGGCGGACGCGGTGAGACCCAGTACTTC.

The chain is built from TRBV28 and TRBJ1-2, with D uncertain. CDR1 is MDHEN and CDR2 is SYDVKM in the germline V gene. V lost 6 bases and J 8 bases, leaving 22 bases between the germline ends. The CDR3 contains 15 residues. The CDR3 is CASRGGTTDDWGYTF. The CDR3 nucleotides are TGTGCCAGCAGAGGTGGAACAACGGACGACTGGGGCTACACCTTC.

The V gene is TRBV4-1, the J gene TRBJ1-5; TRBD1 aligns across 9 bases. The V gene end was trimmed by 4 bases and the J gene end by 2 bases; junction bases not matched to a gene: 9. The CDR3 runs 17 residues. Germline CDR1 and CDR2: MGHRA and YSYEKL. Here the CDR3 reads CASSPNRGQGGNQPQHF. The CDR3 DNA sequence: TGCGCCAGCAGCCCCAACAGGGGGCAAGGTGGCAATCAGCCCCAGCATTTT.

The chain combines TRBV7-8 with TRBJ2-7; tentatively, D is TRBD2 (5 bases). The CDR3 covers 15 residues. From germline, CDR1 is SGHVS and CDR2 FQNEAQ. Trimming removed 7 bases from V and 2 bases from J, with 18 bases in between. The CDR3 loop is CASIEQPGLTYEQYF. As DNA, the CDR3 is TGTGCCAGCATCGAACAACCCGGACTTACCTACGAGCAGTACTTC.

The V call is TRBV9, the J call TRBJ2-1, with 9 bases that match TRBD2. CDR1 is SGDLS and CDR2 is YYNGEE in the germline V gene. Unmatched junction bases numbered 6, after V lost 2 bases and J lost 0 bases. CDR3 length: 17 residues. The CDR3 here is CASSVGELAGSYNEQFF. The CDR3 DNA reads as TGTGCCAGCAGCGTGGGGGAACTAGCGGGCTCCTACAATGAGCAGTTCTTC.

V is TRBV27 and J is TRBJ1-2; 7 bases align to TRBD1. V shed 3 bases, J shed 3 bases, and the junction held 7 bases outside the gene matches. Germline assignment: CDR1 MNHEY and CDR2 SMNVEV (reference sequence). This CDR3 spans 15 amino acids. DNA of the CDR3: TGTGCCAGCAGTTTCTCGCCCGACAGGGACTATGGCTACACCTTC. Protein sequence: CASSFSPDRDYGYTF.

This rearrangement joins TRBV6-1 to TRBJ1-5; no clear D. Per germline, CDR1 MNHNS and CDR2 SASEGT. The CDR3 extends over 13 amino acids. Between the trimmed V and J ends, which lost 5 bases and 2 bases, there was a span of 7 bases. CDR3 sequence: CASSIQGNQPQHF. The CDR3 DNA is TGTGCCAGCAGTATCCAGGGCAATCAGCCCCAGCATTTT.

The V gene is TRBV19, the J gene TRBJ2-2; possible D gene TRBD1, 6 bases. CDR3 length: 15 residues. CDR1 and CDR2 from the germline V gene are LNHDA and SQIVND (reference sequence). V was cut by 7 bases and J by 2 bases, with 14 bases left in between. The CDR3 loop reads CASKRSDRNTGELFF. The DNA for the CDR3 is TGTGCCAGTAAAAGATCGGACAGAAACACCGGGGAGCTGTTTTTT.